Presented here are 5 T cell receptor beta chains from one specimen sequenced in a study of identical twins. TCRdb redid the calling of the 5' RACE reads with MiXCR, one entry per CDR3 protein. The table shows hundreds of thousands of distinct CDR3 sequences, with approximately 24% occurring only once. These data also formed part of another study, on T cells expressing NK-cell markers.

The material sequenced was CD4+ T cells sorted from blood. The receptors here all came from a woman under 30 in good health.

This sequence joins TRBV20-1 and TRBJ2-4; unclear D gene. The V and J ends lost 1 base and 3 bases respectively, with 13 bases between them. The CDR3 has 15 amino acids. From germline, CDR1 is DFQATT and CDR2 SNEGSKA (reference sequence). The CDR3 DNA sequence: TGCAGTGCTAGAGCAGTCGGGTGGGTCAAAAACATTCAGTACTTC. The encoded protein is CSARAVGWVKNIQYF.

This clonotype was picked up a small number of times. The chain joins TRBV12-3 or TRBV12-4 to TRBJ2-5; TRBD2 aligns across 10 bases. This CDR3 is built from 15 residues. V lost 3 bases and J lost 5; bases outside the gene matches: 6. For the CDR3, the DNA is TGTGCCAGCAGTTTCCGGACTAGCGGAGGGGAGACCCAGTACTTC. This codes for CASSFRTSGGETQYF.

The chain uses TRBV3-1 and TRBJ2-1; D is uncertain. V lost 3 bases and J lost 12, with 15 bases in between. Germline V CDR1 and CDR2: LGHDT, YNNKEL (reference sequence). The CDR3 is 13 amino acids. The CDR3 DNA follows: TGTGCCAGCAGCCACCCCCCCAAGGACGGGCAGTTCTTC. Amino acid sequence: CASSHPPKDGQFF.

This chain links TRBV29-1 with TRBJ2-5; the D is unclear. CDR3 length equals 12 residues. The germline V gene encodes CDR1 SQVTM and CDR2 ANQGSEA. V dropped 5 bases and J dropped 4 bases, with 11 bases sitting between them. CDR3 in DNA: TGCAGCGTTCGGATAGCTGGAGAGACCCAGTACTTC. It encodes CSVRIAGETQYF. Full variable domain (missing parts from reference TRBV29-1 and TRBJ2-5): SAVISQKPSRDICQRGTSLTIQCQVDSQVTMMFWYRQQPGQSLTLIATANQGSEATYESGFVIDKFPISRPNLTFSTLTVSNMSPEDSSIYLCSVRIAGETQYFGPGTRLLVL.

This clonotype was observed many times. The chain combines TRBV5-1 with TRBJ2-1; no clear D gene. V was shortened by 4 bases and J by 8 bases, with 7 bases between the two germline ends. The CDR3 is made up of 11 amino acids. CDR1 and CDR2 from the germline V gene are SGHRS and YFSETQ. The CDR3 bases are TGCGCCAGCAGCCGAGAGGATGAGCAGTTCTTC. Translated: CASSREDEQFF.